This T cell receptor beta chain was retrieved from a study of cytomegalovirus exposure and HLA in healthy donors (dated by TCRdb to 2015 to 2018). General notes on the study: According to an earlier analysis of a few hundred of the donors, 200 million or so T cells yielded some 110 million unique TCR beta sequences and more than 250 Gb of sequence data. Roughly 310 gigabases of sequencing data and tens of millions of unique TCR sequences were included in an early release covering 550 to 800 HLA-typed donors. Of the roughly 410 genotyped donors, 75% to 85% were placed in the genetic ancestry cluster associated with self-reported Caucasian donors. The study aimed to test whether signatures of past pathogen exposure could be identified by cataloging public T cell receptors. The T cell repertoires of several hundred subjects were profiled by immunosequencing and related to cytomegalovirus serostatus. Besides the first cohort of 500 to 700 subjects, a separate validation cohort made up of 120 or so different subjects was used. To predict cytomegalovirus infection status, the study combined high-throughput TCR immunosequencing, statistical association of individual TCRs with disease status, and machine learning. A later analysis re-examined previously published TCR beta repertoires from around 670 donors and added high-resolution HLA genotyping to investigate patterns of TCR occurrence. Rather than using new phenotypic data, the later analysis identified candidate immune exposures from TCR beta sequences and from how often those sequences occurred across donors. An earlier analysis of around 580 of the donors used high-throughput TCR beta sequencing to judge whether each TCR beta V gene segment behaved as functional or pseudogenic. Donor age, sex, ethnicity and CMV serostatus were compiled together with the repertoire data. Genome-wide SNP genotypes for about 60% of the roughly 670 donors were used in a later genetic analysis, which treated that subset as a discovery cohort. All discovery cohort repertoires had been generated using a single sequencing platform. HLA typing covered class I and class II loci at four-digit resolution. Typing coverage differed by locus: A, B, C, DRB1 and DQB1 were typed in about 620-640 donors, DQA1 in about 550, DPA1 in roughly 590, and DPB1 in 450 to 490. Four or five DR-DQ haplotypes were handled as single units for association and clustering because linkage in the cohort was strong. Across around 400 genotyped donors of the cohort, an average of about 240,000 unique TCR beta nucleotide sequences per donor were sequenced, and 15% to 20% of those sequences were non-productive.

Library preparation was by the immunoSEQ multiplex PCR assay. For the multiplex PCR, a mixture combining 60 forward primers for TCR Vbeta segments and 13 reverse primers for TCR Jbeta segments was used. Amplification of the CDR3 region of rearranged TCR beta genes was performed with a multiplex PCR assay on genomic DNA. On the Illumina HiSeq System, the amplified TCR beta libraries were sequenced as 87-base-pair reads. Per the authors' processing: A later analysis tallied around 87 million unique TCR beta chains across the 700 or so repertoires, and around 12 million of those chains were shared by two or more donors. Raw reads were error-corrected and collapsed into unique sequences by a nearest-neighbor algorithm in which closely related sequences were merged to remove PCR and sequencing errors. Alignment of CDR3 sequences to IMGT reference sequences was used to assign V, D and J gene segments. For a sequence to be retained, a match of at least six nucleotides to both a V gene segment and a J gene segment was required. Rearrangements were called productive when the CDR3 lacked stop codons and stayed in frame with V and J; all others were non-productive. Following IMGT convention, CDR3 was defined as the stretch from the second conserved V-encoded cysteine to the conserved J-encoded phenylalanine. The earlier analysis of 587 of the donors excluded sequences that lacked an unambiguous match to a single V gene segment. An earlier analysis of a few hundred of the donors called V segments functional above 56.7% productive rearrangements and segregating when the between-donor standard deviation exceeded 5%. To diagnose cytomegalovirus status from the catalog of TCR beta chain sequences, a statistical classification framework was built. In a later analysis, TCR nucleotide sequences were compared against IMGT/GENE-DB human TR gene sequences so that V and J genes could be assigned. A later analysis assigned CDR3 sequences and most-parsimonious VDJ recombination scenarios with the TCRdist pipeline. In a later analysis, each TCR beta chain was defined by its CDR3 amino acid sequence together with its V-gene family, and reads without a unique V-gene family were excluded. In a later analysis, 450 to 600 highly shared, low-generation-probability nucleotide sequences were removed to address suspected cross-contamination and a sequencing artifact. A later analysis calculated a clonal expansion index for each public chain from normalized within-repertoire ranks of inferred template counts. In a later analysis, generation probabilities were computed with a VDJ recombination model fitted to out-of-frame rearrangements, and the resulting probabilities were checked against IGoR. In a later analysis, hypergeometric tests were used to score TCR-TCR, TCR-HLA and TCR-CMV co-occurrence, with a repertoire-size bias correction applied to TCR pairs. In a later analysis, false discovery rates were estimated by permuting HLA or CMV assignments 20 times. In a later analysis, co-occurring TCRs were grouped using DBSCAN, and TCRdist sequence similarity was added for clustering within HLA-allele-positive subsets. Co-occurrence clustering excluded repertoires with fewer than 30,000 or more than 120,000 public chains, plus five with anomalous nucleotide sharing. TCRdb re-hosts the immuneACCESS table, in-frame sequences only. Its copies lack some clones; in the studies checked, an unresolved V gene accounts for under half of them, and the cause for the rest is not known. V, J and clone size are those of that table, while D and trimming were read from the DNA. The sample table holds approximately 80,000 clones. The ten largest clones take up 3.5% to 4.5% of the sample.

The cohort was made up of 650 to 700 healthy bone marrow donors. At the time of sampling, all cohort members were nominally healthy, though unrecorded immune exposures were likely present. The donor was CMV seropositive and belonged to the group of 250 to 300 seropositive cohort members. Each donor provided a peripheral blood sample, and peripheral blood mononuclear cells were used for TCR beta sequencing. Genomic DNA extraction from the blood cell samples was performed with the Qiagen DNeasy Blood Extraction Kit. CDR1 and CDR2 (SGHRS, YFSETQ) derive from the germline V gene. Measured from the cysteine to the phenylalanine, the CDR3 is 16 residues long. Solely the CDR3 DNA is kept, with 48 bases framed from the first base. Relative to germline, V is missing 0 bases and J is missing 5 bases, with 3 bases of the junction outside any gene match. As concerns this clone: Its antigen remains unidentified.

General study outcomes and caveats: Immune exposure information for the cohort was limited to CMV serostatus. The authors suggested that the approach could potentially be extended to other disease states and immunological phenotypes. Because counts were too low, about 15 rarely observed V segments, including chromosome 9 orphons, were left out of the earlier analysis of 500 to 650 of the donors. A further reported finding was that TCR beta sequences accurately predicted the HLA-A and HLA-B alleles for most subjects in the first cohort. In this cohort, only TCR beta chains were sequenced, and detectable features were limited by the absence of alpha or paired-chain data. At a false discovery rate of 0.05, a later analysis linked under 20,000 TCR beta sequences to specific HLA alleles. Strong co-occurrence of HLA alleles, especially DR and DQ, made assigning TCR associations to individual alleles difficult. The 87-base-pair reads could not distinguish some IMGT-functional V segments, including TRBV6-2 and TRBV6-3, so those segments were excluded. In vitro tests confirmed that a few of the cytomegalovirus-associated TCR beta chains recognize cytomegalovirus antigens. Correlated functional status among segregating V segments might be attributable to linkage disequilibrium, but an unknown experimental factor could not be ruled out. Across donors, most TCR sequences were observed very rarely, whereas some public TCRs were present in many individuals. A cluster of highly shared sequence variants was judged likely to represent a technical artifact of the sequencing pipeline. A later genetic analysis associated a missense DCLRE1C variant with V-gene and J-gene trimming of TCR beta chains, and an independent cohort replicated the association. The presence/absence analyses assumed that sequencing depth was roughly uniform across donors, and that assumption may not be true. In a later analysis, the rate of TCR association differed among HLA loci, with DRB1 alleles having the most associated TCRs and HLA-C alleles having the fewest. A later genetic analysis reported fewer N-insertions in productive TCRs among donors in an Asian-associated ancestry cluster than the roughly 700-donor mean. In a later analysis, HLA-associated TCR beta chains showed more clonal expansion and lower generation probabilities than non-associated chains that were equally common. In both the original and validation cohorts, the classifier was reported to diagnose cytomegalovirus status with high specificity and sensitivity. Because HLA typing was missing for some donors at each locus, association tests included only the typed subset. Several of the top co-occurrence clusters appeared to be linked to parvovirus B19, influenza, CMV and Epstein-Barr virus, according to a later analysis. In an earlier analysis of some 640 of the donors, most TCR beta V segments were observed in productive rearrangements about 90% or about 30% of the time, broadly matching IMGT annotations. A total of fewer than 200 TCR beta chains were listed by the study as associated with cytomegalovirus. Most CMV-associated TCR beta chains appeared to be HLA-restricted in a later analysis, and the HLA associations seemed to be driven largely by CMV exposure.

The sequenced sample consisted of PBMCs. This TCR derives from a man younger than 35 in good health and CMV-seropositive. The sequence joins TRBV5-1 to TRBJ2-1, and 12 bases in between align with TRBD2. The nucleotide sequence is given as TGCGCCAGCAGCTTGGCCGGGACTAGCGGGCACAATGAGCAGTTCTTC. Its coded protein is CASSLAGTSGHNEQFF.